A selection of T cell receptor beta chains follows, all from one sample in a study of radiation and T cells in renal cell carcinoma. Clones were sequenced by immunoSEQ multiplex PCR, and TCRdb holds only the in-frame ones, with some missing. This table has over 90,000 clones, around 83% appearing once. This sample comprised blood, obtained from a patient whose treatment included radiotherapy and nephrectomy. All receptors come from a man aged 60 to 69 with renal cell carcinoma. CDR3s include the opening cysteine and the closing phenylalanine or tryptophan. Each record gives: CDR3 protein, CDR3 DNA, CDR3 length, D gene, J gene, clone size, V gene. D genes are given only for firm matches. Clone sizes are given selectively: once, few, many, or a class where the clone is expanded.

cdr3_aa: CASSLGSGGNNEQYF
cdr3_nt: TGTGCCAGCAGCTTAGGATCAGGGGGGAACAACGAGCAGTACTTC
cdr3_length: 15
d_call: -
j_call: TRBJ2-7
clone_size: -
v_call: TRBV7-6

cdr3_aa: CASSKANGTGFCTEAFF
cdr3_nt: TGTGCCAGCAGCAAAGCAAATGGGACAGGGTTTTGCACTGAAGCTTTCTTT
cdr3_length: 17
d_call: -
j_call: TRBJ1-1
clone_size: -
v_call: TRBV21-1

cdr3_aa: CASSPIDTGNTIYF
cdr3_nt: TGTGCCAGCTCACCGATCGACACTGGAAACACCATATATTTT
cdr3_length: 14
d_call: -
j_call: TRBJ1-3
clone_size: -
v_call: TRBV18

cdr3_aa: CASGPSPFFDRKKLFF
cdr3_nt: TGTGCTAGTGGTCCTTCCCCCTTTTTCGACAGGAAGAAACTGTTTTTT
cdr3_length: 16
d_call: -
j_call: TRBJ1-4
clone_size: -
v_call: TRBV12-5

cdr3_aa: CASSLVTSGSGNEQFF
cdr3_nt: TGCGCCAGCAGCTTGGTGACTAGCGGGAGTGGGAATGAGCAGTTCTTC
cdr3_length: 16
d_call: TRBD2
j_call: TRBJ2-1
clone_size: -
v_call: TRBV5-1

cdr3_aa: CASSLGLQVYEQYF
cdr3_nt: TGTGCCAGCAGCTTAGGCCTACAGGTTTACGAGCAGTACTTC
cdr3_length: 14
d_call: -
j_call: TRBJ2-7
clone_size: -
v_call: TRBV7-8

cdr3_aa: CASSGGWTEAFF
cdr3_nt: TGTGCCAGCAGCGGGGGTTGGACTGAAGCTTTCTTT
cdr3_length: 12
d_call: -
j_call: TRBJ1-1
clone_size: -
v_call: TRBV5-4

cdr3_aa: CASTPSSGSDTQYF
cdr3_nt: TGTGCCTCCACCCCCTCTAGCGGGAGTGATACGCAGTATTTT
cdr3_length: 14
d_call: TRBD2
j_call: TRBJ2-3
clone_size: -
v_call: TRBV30

cdr3_aa: CASSLVGGMVYEQYF
cdr3_nt: TGCGCCAGCAGCTTGGTCGGGGGAATGGTCTACGAGCAGTACTTC
cdr3_length: 15
d_call: -
j_call: TRBJ2-7
clone_size: -
v_call: TRBV5-1

cdr3_aa: CASSLSRSGNTIYF
cdr3_nt: TGTGCCAGCAGTTTAAGCCGCTCTGGAAACACCATATATTTT
cdr3_length: 14
d_call: -
j_call: TRBJ1-3
clone_size: -
v_call: TRBV27

cdr3_aa: CAISGGSTDTQYF
cdr3_nt: TGTGCCATCAGTGGAGGGAGCACAGATACGCAGTATTTT
cdr3_length: 13
d_call: -
j_call: TRBJ2-3
clone_size: -
v_call: TRBV10-3

cdr3_aa: CASSQWGDEQFF
cdr3_nt: TGTGCCAGCAGTCAGTGGGGGGATGAGCAGTTCTTC
cdr3_length: 12
d_call: -
j_call: TRBJ2-1
clone_size: -
v_call: TRBV6-6

cdr3_aa: CASSLGAEPSYGYTF
cdr3_nt: TGTGCCAGCAGCTTAGGGGCAGAACCGTCCTATGGCTACACCTTC
cdr3_length: 15
d_call: -
j_call: TRBJ1-2
clone_size: -
v_call: TRBV11-2

cdr3_aa: CASGRTQADEQYF
cdr3_nt: TGTGCGAGTGGGCGGACCCAAGCTGACGAGCAGTACTTC
cdr3_length: 13
d_call: -
j_call: TRBJ2-7
clone_size: -
v_call: TRBV19

cdr3_aa: CASSSGPGLNNEKLFF
cdr3_nt: TGCGCCAGCAGCTCAGGTCCGGGGCTAAATAATGAAAAACTGTTTTTT
cdr3_length: 16
d_call: -
j_call: TRBJ1-4
clone_size: -
v_call: TRBV5-1

cdr3_aa: CAWSADRGTPASQPQHF
cdr3_nt: TGTGCCTGGAGTGCCGACCGGGGAACCCCTGCCTCCCAGCCCCAGCATTTT
cdr3_length: 17
d_call: -
j_call: TRBJ1-5
clone_size: -
v_call: TRBV30

cdr3_aa: CASRKLTDEQYF
cdr3_nt: TGTGCCAGCAGGAAACTGACAGACGAGCAGTACTTC
cdr3_length: 12
d_call: -
j_call: TRBJ2-7
clone_size: -
v_call: TRBV25-1

cdr3_aa: CASSEWGSANYGYTF
cdr3_nt: TGTGCCAGCAGTGAATGGGGTTCTGCTAACTATGGCTACACCTTC
cdr3_length: 15
d_call: -
j_call: TRBJ1-2
clone_size: -
v_call: TRBV6-1

cdr3_aa: CASTAGGYYEQYF
cdr3_nt: TGTGCCAGCACCGCAGGGGGATACTACGAGCAGTACTTC
cdr3_length: 13
d_call: TRBD1
j_call: TRBJ2-7
clone_size: -
v_call: TRBV6-6

cdr3_aa: CASSFAGTGVYEQYF
cdr3_nt: TGCGCCAGCAGCTTCGCCGGGACAGGGGTCTACGAGCAGTACTTC
cdr3_length: 15
d_call: TRBD1
j_call: TRBJ2-7
clone_size: -
v_call: TRBV5-1

cdr3_aa: CASSLATGLVETQYF
cdr3_nt: TGTGCCAGCAGCTTAGCGACAGGGCTCGTCGAGACCCAGTACTTC
cdr3_length: 15
d_call: TRBD1
j_call: TRBJ2-5
clone_size: -
v_call: TRBV7-2

cdr3_aa: CASSVDKGFNEQFF
cdr3_nt: TGTGCCAGCAGCGTAGATAAAGGGTTCAATGAGCAGTTCTTC
cdr3_length: 14
d_call: -
j_call: TRBJ2-1
clone_size: -
v_call: TRBV9

cdr3_aa: CASKDPGFLPYEQYF
cdr3_nt: TGCGCCAGCAAGGACCCAGGGTTTCTCCCCTACGAGCAGTACTTC
cdr3_length: 15
d_call: -
j_call: TRBJ2-7
clone_size: -
v_call: TRBV10-1

cdr3_aa: CASSLVGDEQYF
cdr3_nt: TGCGCCAGCAGCTTGGTGGGGGACGAGCAGTACTTC
cdr3_length: 12
d_call: -
j_call: TRBJ2-7
clone_size: -
v_call: TRBV5-1

cdr3_aa: CASSSTSGRSYNEQFF
cdr3_nt: TGTGCCAGCAGCAGTACTAGCGGTCGTTCCTACAATGAGCAGTTCTTC
cdr3_length: 16
d_call: TRBD2
j_call: TRBJ2-1
clone_size: -
v_call: TRBV7-8

cdr3_aa: CASSGDRYQPKETQYF
cdr3_nt: TGTGCCAGCAGTGGCGACAGATACCAGCCCAAAGAGACCCAGTACTTC
cdr3_length: 16
d_call: -
j_call: TRBJ2-5
clone_size: -
v_call: TRBV2

cdr3_aa: CSVVGDVLSEKLFF
cdr3_nt: TGCAGCGTTGTGGGAGACGTTCTGAGTGAAAAACTGTTTTTT
cdr3_length: 14
d_call: -
j_call: TRBJ1-4
clone_size: few
v_call: TRBV29-1

cdr3_aa: CASSQDWEGDEQYF
cdr3_nt: TGCGCCAGCAGCCAAGATTGGGAAGGGGACGAGCAGTACTTC
cdr3_length: 14
d_call: -
j_call: TRBJ2-7
clone_size: -
v_call: TRBV4-3

cdr3_aa: CASSPRRGGGTDTQYF
cdr3_nt: TGTGCCAGTAGTCCGCGACGGGGCGGTGGTACAGATACGCAGTATTTT
cdr3_length: 16
d_call: -
j_call: TRBJ2-3
clone_size: -
v_call: TRBV19

cdr3_aa: CASSSVGGPYNEQFF
cdr3_nt: TGCGCCAGCAGCTCAGTGGGGGGTCCCTACAATGAGCAGTTCTTC
cdr3_length: 15
d_call: -
j_call: TRBJ2-1
clone_size: -
v_call: TRBV5-1

cdr3_aa: CASSLTGDYSYEQYF
cdr3_nt: TGTGCCAGCAGCTTAACAGGGGACTACTCCTACGAGCAGTACTTC
cdr3_length: 15
d_call: -
j_call: TRBJ2-7
clone_size: -
v_call: TRBV7-9

cdr3_aa: CASSREKQYF
cdr3_nt: TGTGCCAGCAGCCGAGAAAAGCAGTACTTC
cdr3_length: 10
d_call: -
j_call: TRBJ2-7
clone_size: -
v_call: TRBV7-9

cdr3_aa: CASSLEIPGRGSLTGELFF
cdr3_nt: TGTGCCAGCTCACTCGAAATTCCAGGGCGCGGGTCGTTAACCGGGGAGCTGTTTTTT
cdr3_length: 19
d_call: -
j_call: TRBJ2-2
clone_size: -
v_call: TRBV18

cdr3_aa: CASSTGLAGETQYF
cdr3_nt: TGTGCCAGCAGCACAGGACTAGCGGGAGAGACCCAGTACTTC
cdr3_length: 14
d_call: TRBD2
j_call: TRBJ2-5
clone_size: few
v_call: TRBV11-3

cdr3_aa: CASSMWADYQETQYF
cdr3_nt: TGTGCCAGTAGTATGTGGGCCGACTACCAAGAGACCCAGTACTTC
cdr3_length: 15
d_call: -
j_call: TRBJ2-5
clone_size: -
v_call: TRBV19

cdr3_aa: CASSPMAGNYEQYF
cdr3_nt: TGTGCCAGCAGCCCCATGGCGGGGAACTACGAGCAGTACTTC
cdr3_length: 14
d_call: -
j_call: TRBJ2-7
clone_size: -
v_call: TRBV6-5

cdr3_aa: CASELAGVSYEQYF
cdr3_nt: TGTGCCAGCGAACTAGCGGGAGTTTCCTACGAGCAGTACTTC
cdr3_length: 14
d_call: TRBD2
j_call: TRBJ2-7
clone_size: -
v_call: TRBV6-1

cdr3_aa: CASSIGEVRTGELFF
cdr3_nt: TGTGCCAGTAGTATAGGGGAGGTACGGACCGGGGAGCTGTTTTTT
cdr3_length: 15
d_call: -
j_call: TRBJ2-2
clone_size: -
v_call: TRBV19

cdr3_aa: CASRPSWGGVNEQFF
cdr3_nt: TGTGCCAGCAGACCGTCCTGGGGCGGGGTGAATGAGCAGTTCTTC
cdr3_length: 15
d_call: -
j_call: TRBJ2-1
clone_size: -
v_call: TRBV27

cdr3_aa: CASSGLKLAAVGEQYF
cdr3_nt: TGTGCCAGCAGTGGCCTCAAACTAGCGGCCGTGGGCGAGCAGTACTTC
cdr3_length: 16
d_call: TRBD2
j_call: TRBJ2-7
clone_size: -
v_call: TRBV28

cdr3_aa: CASSEYRTTGGGNYGYTF
cdr3_nt: TGCGCCAGCAGTGAGTACCGAACGACAGGGGGCGGCAACTATGGCTACACCTTC
cdr3_length: 18
d_call: TRBD1
j_call: TRBJ1-2
clone_size: -
v_call: TRBV10-2

cdr3_aa: CASSQFQREYNEQFF
cdr3_nt: TGTGCCAGCAGCCAATTTCAGCGGGAGTACAATGAGCAGTTCTTC
cdr3_length: 15
d_call: TRBD2
j_call: TRBJ2-1
clone_size: -
v_call: TRBV14

cdr3_aa: CASSAGLASSYNEQFF
cdr3_nt: TGTGCCAGCAGCGCCGGACTAGCGAGCTCCTACAATGAGCAGTTCTTC
cdr3_length: 16
d_call: TRBD2
j_call: TRBJ2-1
clone_size: few
v_call: TRBV9

cdr3_aa: CASSGTSGSRGDNEQFF
cdr3_nt: TGTGCCAGTAGTGGGACTAGCGGGAGTCGGGGGGACAATGAGCAGTTCTTC
cdr3_length: 17
d_call: TRBD2
j_call: TRBJ2-1
clone_size: -
v_call: TRBV9

cdr3_aa: CASSAQGYSNQPQHF
cdr3_nt: TGTGCCAGCAGCGCCCAGGGGTATAGCAATCAGCCCCAGCATTTT
cdr3_length: 15
d_call: -
j_call: TRBJ1-5
clone_size: -
v_call: TRBV9

cdr3_aa: CASSSQGGGYEQYF
cdr3_nt: TGCGCCAGCAGCTCCCAGGGCGGGGGCTACGAGCAGTACTTC
cdr3_length: 14
d_call: TRBD2
j_call: TRBJ2-7
clone_size: few
v_call: TRBV5-1

cdr3_aa: CASSFGQMYQETQYF
cdr3_nt: TGCGCCAGCAGCTTTGGACAGATGTACCAAGAGACCCAGTACTTC
cdr3_length: 15
d_call: -
j_call: TRBJ2-5
clone_size: -
v_call: TRBV5-1

cdr3_aa: CASSSGLAATDTQYF
cdr3_nt: TGTGCCAGTAGTTCCGGACTAGCGGCCACAGATACGCAGTATTTT
cdr3_length: 15
d_call: TRBD2
j_call: TRBJ2-3
clone_size: once
v_call: TRBV19

cdr3_aa: CASRQGNQPQHF
cdr3_nt: TGTGCCAGCAGACAGGGGAATCAGCCCCAGCATTTT
cdr3_length: 12
d_call: TRBD1
j_call: TRBJ1-5
clone_size: -
v_call: TRBV28

cdr3_aa: CASRPTSGRPDTQYF
cdr3_nt: TGTGCCAGCAGGCCAACTAGCGGGAGACCTGATACGCAGTATTTT
cdr3_length: 15
d_call: TRBD2
j_call: TRBJ2-3
clone_size: -
v_call: TRBV27

cdr3_aa: CATSGGLYTGELFF
cdr3_nt: TGTGCCACCTCCGGGGGGTTGTACACCGGGGAGCTGTTTTTT
cdr3_length: 14
d_call: TRBD2
j_call: TRBJ2-2
clone_size: -
v_call: TRBV6-5

cdr3_aa: CASSLSKSYMNTEAFF
cdr3_nt: TGTGCCAGCAGCCTTAGCAAATCTTATATGAACACTGAAGCTTTCTTT
cdr3_length: 16
d_call: -
j_call: TRBJ1-1
clone_size: -
v_call: TRBV14

cdr3_aa: CASSPSGNQETQYF
cdr3_nt: TGCGCCAGCAGCCCTAGCGGGAACCAAGAGACCCAGTACTTC
cdr3_length: 14
d_call: TRBD2
j_call: TRBJ2-5
clone_size: -
v_call: TRBV5-1

cdr3_aa: CASAGGYGETQYF
cdr3_nt: TGTGCCAGCGCCGGGGGCTATGGAGAGACCCAGTACTTC
cdr3_length: 13
d_call: -
j_call: TRBJ2-5
clone_size: -
v_call: TRBV7-3

cdr3_aa: CASSEGTGLYNEQFF
cdr3_nt: TGTGCCAGCAGCGAGGGGACCGGCCTTTACAATGAGCAGTTCTTC
cdr3_length: 15
d_call: -
j_call: TRBJ2-1
clone_size: -
v_call: TRBV9

cdr3_aa: CASRSHSNEQFF
cdr3_nt: TGCGCCAGCAGAAGCCATAGCAATGAGCAGTTCTTC
cdr3_length: 12
d_call: -
j_call: TRBJ2-1
clone_size: -
v_call: TRBV4-1

cdr3_aa: CASSDWPNYGYTF
cdr3_nt: TGCGCCAGCAGTGACTGGCCTAACTATGGCTACACCTTC
cdr3_length: 13
d_call: -
j_call: TRBJ1-2
clone_size: -
v_call: TRBV10-2

cdr3_aa: CASSLVGQYYGYTF
cdr3_nt: TGTGCCAGCAGCTTGGTTGGACAGTACTATGGCTACACCTTC
cdr3_length: 14
d_call: -
j_call: TRBJ1-2
clone_size: -
v_call: TRBV5-4

cdr3_aa: CASIQGEGPTDTQYF
cdr3_nt: TGTGCCAGCATCCAGGGTGAGGGGCCCACAGATACGCAGTATTTT
cdr3_length: 15
d_call: -
j_call: TRBJ2-3
clone_size: -
v_call: TRBV2

cdr3_aa: CASSFLAGNTGELFF
cdr3_nt: TGTGCCAGCAGTTTCCTAGCGGGGAACACCGGGGAGCTGTTTTTT
cdr3_length: 15
d_call: TRBD2
j_call: TRBJ2-2
clone_size: -
v_call: TRBV27